The 5 T cell receptor beta chains given below trace back to one sample, sequenced in a study of T-cell reconstitution after alpha-beta-depleted transplantation in children. Unique molecular identifiers were built into the TCRbeta library. TCRdb recomputed calls from the PCR reads with MiXCR, one row per CDR3 protein. The sample records some 120,000 distinct CDR3 sequences, approximately 10% being singletons. Here the sequenced sample was PBMCs, taken before TCRalphabeta/CD19-depleted stem cell transplant. These receptor sequences come from a boy younger than 10 with acute lymphoblastic leukemia, due to receive a stem cell transplant.

This clonotype has a count of ten or more. This chain links TRBV27 with TRBJ2-7; D assignment may be TRBD1 or TRBD2 (5 bases each). CDR1 and CDR2 (germline): MNHEY, SMNVEV (reference sequence). Trimming stripped 3 bases from V and 4 bases from J, with 13 bases between. The CDR3 has 14 amino acids. For the CDR3, the DNA is TGTGCCAGCAGTTTCAGTGGGGACGGATACGAGCAGTACTTC. Translation gives CASSFSGDGYEQYF.

V is TRBV7-6 and J is TRBJ1-1; D may be TRBD1 (5 bases). CDR1 is SGHVS and CDR2 is FNYEAQ in the germline V gene. The V end lost 3 bases, the J end lost 1 base, and 18 bases lay between the germline ends. The CDR3 consists of 17 residues. The CDR3 protein is CASSLERTSSSNTEAFF. For the CDR3, the DNA is TGTGCCAGCAGCTTGGAGAGGACATCCTCATCGAACACTGAAGCTTTCTTT.

This clonotype came up many times. The chain carries TRBV10-3 and TRBJ2-7; tentatively, D is TRBD1 or TRBD2 (5 bases each). CDR1 and CDR2 from the germline V gene are ENHRY and SYGVKD. The CDR3 runs to 15 residues. Between the trimmed V and J ends, which lost 2 bases and 1 base, there was a span of 12 bases. CDR3 bases: TGTGCCATCAGTGAGCCGGGGACGGATTCCTACGAGCAGTACTTC. It translates to CAISEPGTDSYEQYF.

This clonotype was observed a handful of times. The V gene is TRBV20-1, the J gene TRBJ2-3; D call uncertain. The CDR3 is made up of 12 amino acids. CDR1 and CDR2 from the germline V gene are DFQATT and SNEGSKA (reference sequence). Trimming stripped 3 bases from V and 0 bases from J, with 4 bases between. The CDR3 loop reads CSASPSTDTQYF. The CDR3 DNA is TGCAGTGCTAGTCCCAGCACAGATACGCAGTATTTT.

The sample holds a few counts of this clonotype. V usage is TRBV29-1 and J usage is TRBJ2-7, with unresolved D. Germline V gene sequence: CDR1 SQVTM, CDR2 ANQGSEA. The CDR3 consists of 13 residues. The V and J ends lost 4 bases and 5 bases respectively, with 15 bases between them. The CDR3 loop reads CSVGKGLSDEQYF. The CDR3 DNA sequence: TGCAGCGTTGGGAAGGGCTTGAGCGACGAGCAGTACTTC.